There are a few counts of the clone carrying this TCR beta chain. Its specificity is not known. This entry is derived from a study of vaccination and CD4 T cells after COVID-19. The CDR3 contains 16 residues. V trimming: 5 bases; J trimming: 3 bases; junction bases outside the gene matches: 9. The germline gives CDR1 MDHEN, CDR2 SYDVKM. Treatment reported: approximately 10-day PBMC culture with coronavirus spike peptide pools or control peptides (ViraFEST assay). Negative selection was the method that isolated CD4+ T cells after around 9 days of culture. Oncomine TCR Beta short-read sequencing was applied to DNA from cultured CD4+ T cells. Genomic DNA was taken out of cultured CD4+ T cells by extraction. TCRdb passed the PCR reads through MiXCR, listing each CDR3 protein once. The profile shows 9,500 to 10,000 distinct CDR3 sequences, approximately 30% of them singletons.

The V and J genes are TRBV28 and TRBJ2-3, with 9 bases aligning to TRBD1. The material sequenced was CD4+ T cells from blood, cultured in vitro, taken after SARS-CoV-2 vaccination. This receptor was obtained from a human donor who had recovered from COVID-19. The chain's CDR3 is CASSLYPGQGTDTQYF. CDR3 in DNA: TGTGCCAGCAGTCTTTACCCGGGACAGGGTACAGATACGCAGTATTTT. The whole variable domain, remainder taken from reference TRBV28 and TRBJ2-3, is DVKVTQSSRYLVKRTGEKVFLECVQDMDHENMFWYRQDPGLGLRLIYFSYDVKMKEKGDIPEGYSVSREKKERFSLILESASTNQTSMYLCASSLYPGQGTDTQYFGPGTRLTVL.